The rows below give T cell receptor beta chains drawn from one sample of a study of shared clonotypes between healthy human individuals. The data were produced by immunoSEQ multiplex PCR, yet TCRdb's version contains in-frame clones alone and is incomplete. The sample carries about 1.5 million clones, under 99% recorded once. The specimen sequenced was naive CD4+ T cells sorted from blood. All receptors derive from a man aged 25 to 45 in good health. Each CDR3 is given with its conserved first and last residue. D genes are given only for firm matches. The size of a clone is reported for some rows only, either as once, few or many, or as a class for expanded clones.

clone size | J gene | V gene | D gene | CDR3 protein | CDR3 DNA
. | TRBJ2-7 | TRBV5-1 | . | CASSLGGRFTYEQYF | TGCGCCAGCAGCCTTGGCGGCAGATTCACCTACGAGCAGTACTTC
. | TRBJ2-3 | TRBV10-1 | . | CANLPGSSTDTQYF | TGCGCCAACCTTCCGGGGTCCAGCACAGATACGCAGTATTTT
. | TRBJ2-5 | TRBV15 | . | CATSRALQETQYF | TGTGCCACCAGCAGGGCTCTGCAAGAGACCCAGTACTTC
. | TRBJ2-2 | TRBV7-2 | . | CASSLAVRAGELFF | TGTGCCAGCAGCTTAGCGGTCAGGGCCGGGGAGCTGTTTTTT
. | TRBJ1-6 | TRBV14 | . | CASSHRDFPLVHF | TGTGCCAGCAGCCATAGGGACTTCCCTTTGGTTCACTTT
. | TRBJ2-7 | TRBV6-4 | TRBD2 | CASAKLAGASEQYF | TGTGCCAGCGCGAAGTTAGCGGGAGCATCCGAGCAGTACTTC
. | TRBJ1-5 | TRBV30 | TRBD1 | CAWSRDRGTPKNQPQHF | TGTGCCTGGAGTAGGGACAGAGGCACACCGAAAAATCAGCCCCAGCATTTT
. | TRBJ2-1 | TRBV7-5 | . | CACLRASGYNEQFF | TGTGCCTGCCTCCGGGCTAGCGGTTACAATGAGCAGTTCTTC
. | TRBJ2-3 | TRBV5-1 | . | CASSLQLTLASSTDTQYF | TGCGCCAGCAGCCTCCAATTAACACTGGCTTCTAGCACAGATACGCAGTATTTT
. | TRBJ2-3 | TRBV5-1 | TRBD2 | CASSLGLANRGDTQYF | TGCGCCAGCAGCTTGGGACTAGCCAACCGGGGGGATACGCAGTATTTT
. | TRBJ2-7 | TRBV27 | TRBD1 | CASSNTGTGLYEQYF | TGTGCCAGCAGTAACACCGGGACAGGCCTCTACGAGCAGTACTTC
. | TRBJ2-7 | TRBV5-1 | . | CASSLFGGLIIGEQYF | TGCGCCAGCAGCTTGTTCGGAGGGCTCATAATCGGCGAGCAGTACTTC
. | TRBJ1-3 | TRBV28 | . | CASSLAGKSSGNTIYF | TGTGCCAGCAGTTTGGCGGGCAAAAGCTCTGGAAACACCATATATTTT
once | TRBJ2-1 | TRBV9 | TRBD1 | CASSVGDSYYNEQFF | TGTGCCAGCAGCGTAGGGGACAGTTACTACAATGAGCAGTTCTTC
. | TRBJ1-4 | TRBV10-3 | . | CAISESMMATNEKLFF | TGTGCCATCAGTGAGTCGATGATGGCAACTAATGAAAAACTGTTTTTT
. | TRBJ1-1 | TRBV28 | . | CASLYGGRNTEAFF | TGTGCCAGCCTATATGGGGGGAGGAACACTGAAGCTTTCTTT
. | TRBJ1-5 | TRBV18 | TRBD1 | CASSPTGDDQPQHF | TGTGCCAGCTCACCGACAGGGGACGATCAGCCCCAGCATTTT
once | TRBJ2-7 | TRBV5-1 | . | CASSGGSASYEQYF | TGCGCCAGCAGCGGGGGATCTGCCTCCTACGAGCAGTACTTC
. | TRBJ2-1 | TRBV10-3 | TRBD2 | CAISYGLASNEQFF | TGTGCCATCAGTTATGGACTAGCTAGCAATGAGCAGTTCTTC
. | TRBJ2-7 | TRBV30 | . | CAWSSPGLRDIPYEQYF | TGTGCCTGGAGTTCCCCAGGGTTGCGGGACATCCCCTACGAGCAGTACTTC
. | TRBJ1-3 | TRBV5-1 | TRBD1 | CASSPGQGTGNTIYF | TGCGCCAGCAGCCCAGGACAGGGGACTGGAAACACCATATATTTT
. | TRBJ2-2 | TRBV11-3 | . | CASSLTFADRGHFNTGELFF | TGTGCCAGCAGCTTAACCTTCGCCGATCGGGGACATTTTAACACCGGGGAGCTGTTTTTT
. | TRBJ1-2 | TRBV9 | TRBD1 | CASSPGQGNYGYTF | TGTGCCAGCAGCCCTGGACAGGGTAACTATGGCTACACCTTC
. | TRBJ2-7 | TRBV25-1 | . | CASSAFYEQYF | TGTGCCAGCAGTGCTTTCTACGAGCAGTACTTC
. | TRBJ2-7 | TRBV5-6 | . | CASSFRPYEQYF | TGTGCCAGCAGCTTTAGACCCTACGAGCAGTACTTC
. | TRBJ2-6 | TRBV5-1 | . | CASRDVSGANVLTF | TGCGCCAGCAGAGACGTTTCTGGGGCCAACGTCCTGACTTTC
. | TRBJ2-1 | TRBV11-3 | TRBD1 | CASSLDETGKFF | TGTGCCAGCAGCTTAGACGAGACAGGGAAGTTCTTC
. | TRBJ1-1 | TRBV28 | TRBD1 | CASSSQGALNTEAFF | TGTGCCAGCAGTTCCCAGGGGGCCTTGAACACTGAAGCTTTCTTT
once | TRBJ1-4 | TRBV18 | TRBD1 | CASSPPTGISEKLFF | TGTGCCAGCTCACCACCGACAGGGATAAGTGAAAAACTGTTTTTT
. | TRBJ1-1 | TRBV7-3 | . | CASSSQGGTEAFF | TGTGCCAGCAGCTCTCAGGGAGGCACTGAAGCTTTCTTT
. | TRBJ2-7 | TRBV4-1 | TRBD1 | CASSQRTGRYEQYF | TGCGCCAGCAGCCAACGGACAGGGAGGTACGAGCAGTACTTC
. | TRBJ2-3 | TRBV28 | . | CASSRLVGTDTQYF | TGTGCCAGCAGCAGACTAGTCGGCACAGATACGCAGTATTTT
. | TRBJ1-4 | TRBV25-1 | TRBD1 | CASSATGGTEKLFF | TGTGCCAGCAGTGCCACAGGGGGAACTGAAAAACTGTTTTTT
. | TRBJ2-2 | TRBV28 | . | CASSLTGANTGELFF | TGTGCCAGCAGTTTGACGGGGGCGAACACCGGGGAGCTGTTTTTT
. | TRBJ1-3 | TRBV25-1 | . | CASSDPSSGNTIYF | TGTGCCAGCAGTGACCCAAGCTCTGGAAACACCATATATTTT
once | TRBJ1-2 | TRBV2 | . | CASSEEGRVYGSGF | TGTGCCAGCAGTGAAGAGGGGAGAGTCTATGGCTCGGGCTTC
. | TRBJ2-1 | TRBV6-5 | . | CASSYSPGHNEQFF | TGTGCCAGCAGTTACTCGCCAGGGCACAATGAGCAGTTCTTC
. | TRBJ2-3 | TRBV7-9 | . | CASSLTPTGWSDTQYF | TGTGCCAGCAGCTTAACTCCCACAGGGTGGTCAGATACGCAGTATTTT
. | TRBJ2-1 | TRBV6-1 | . | CASRGWASSYNEQFF | TGTGCCAGCAGGGGTTGGGCGAGCTCCTACAATGAGCAGTTCTTC
. | TRBJ2-4 | TRBV6-6 | TRBD2 | CASRSGLAAPQYF | TGTGCCAGCAGGTCGGGACTAGCGGCCCCTCAGTACTTC
. | TRBJ2-3 | TRBV10-2 | TRBD2 | CASQLAGVRDTQYF | TGCGCCAGCCAACTAGCGGGAGTCAGAGATACGCAGTATTTT